Presented here are 10 T cell receptor beta chains from one specimen sequenced in a study of blood T cell repertoires in COVID-19 (dated by TCRdb to about 2020). Libraries came from the immunoSEQ multiplex PCR assay. What TCRdb holds here is the immuneACCESS table cut down to in-frame rearrangements. Part of the clones is not present; checked against another copy, under half of the missing clones reflect an unresolved V gene, and the others are unexplained. This sample comprises about 46,000 clones, more than 75% of them detected only once. The ten top clones hold approximately 9.6% of the sample. The sequenced material came from peripheral blood. Receptor source: a man aged 50-59 years with active COVID-19.

The genes are TRBV15 and TRBJ1-6; 7 bases match TRBD1. The J segment lost 8 bases and the V segment lost 1 base, leaving 5 bases of the junction unmatched. CDR3 length: 15 residues. Germline V lookup: CDR1 LNHNV, CDR2 YYDKDF (reference sequence). The CDR3 DNA sequence: TGTGCCACCAGCAGAGGAGGACAGGCAGATTCACCCCTCCACTTT. Amino acids: CATSRGGQADSPLHF.

V is TRBV19 and J is TRBJ2-1; 10 bases agree with TRBD2. Germline V gene sequence: CDR1 LNHDA, CDR2 SQIVND (reference sequence). The CDR3 consists of 16 residues. V lost 3 bases, J lost 8 bases, and 10 bases stayed unmatched. Here the CDR3 reads CASSMGAGGPGDEQFF. CDR3 sequence (DNA): TGTGCCAGTAGTATGGGAGCGGGAGGGCCGGGAGATGAGCAGTTCTTC.

This chain joins TRBV6-2 or TRBV6-3 and TRBJ2-7; D ambiguous. V was shortened by 2 bases and J by 6 bases, with 17 bases between the two germline ends. The CDR3 is 15 residues long. CDR1 and CDR2 from the germline V gene are MNHEY and SVGEGT. The CDR3, as DNA: TGTGCCAGCAGTTACCCGATCAGGCCCCAGCCCGAGCAGTACTTC. This gives the protein CASSYPIRPQPEQYF.

This rearrangement joins TRBV4-2 to TRBJ2-4; D is unresolved. This CDR3 comprises 14 residues. Germline V gene sequence: CDR1 LGHNA, CDR2 YNFKEQ. V lost 0 bases and J 1 base, leaving 4 bases between the germline ends. The DNA of the CDR3 is TGTGCCAGCAGCCAAGAAGAGGCCAAAAACATTCAGTACTTC. This translates into CASSQEEAKNIQYF.

The chain uses TRBV2 and TRBJ2-7; the D gene is possibly TRBD1 (6 bases). There are 15 residues in the CDR3. Trimming removed 6 bases at V and 0 bases at J, with 15 bases between. From germline, CDR1 is SNHLY and CDR2 FYNNEI. CDR3 loop: CASSLRGGSSYEQYF. The CDR3 bases are TGTGCCAGCAGCCTCAGGGGTGGGAGCTCCTACGAGCAGTACTTC.

The count of this clone is one. The chain joins TRBV7-9 to TRBJ2-5; D is unresolved. Germline V gene data show CDR1 as SEHNR and CDR2 as FQNEAQ (reference sequence). V lost 5 bases and J 4 bases, leaving 8 bases between the germline ends. The CDR3 has 12 amino acids. CDR3 sequence reads: CASSLPRETQYF. The CDR3 coding sequence is TGTGCCAGCAGCCTTCCTCGAGAGACCCAGTACTTC.

The rearrangement joins TRBV2 to TRBJ2-3; 7 bases map to TRBD2. The CDR3 runs to 14 residues. Trimming at V came to 6 bases and at J to 5 bases, leaving 8 bases not matched to a gene. Germline-derived CDR1 and CDR2 are SNHLY and FYNNEI. DNA of the CDR3: TGTGCCAGCAGAGGGAGGGAGGGCGTAGATACGCAGTATTTT. Amino acid sequence: CASRGREGVDTQYF.

The chain combines TRBV18 with TRBJ1-1; 8 bases map to TRBD1. Germline V gene lookup returns CDR1 KGHSH and CDR2 LQKENI. The CDR3 is 15 residues long. The V gene end was trimmed by 6 bases and the J gene end by 0 bases; junction bases not matched to a gene: 6. CDR3 region: CASSQGQGMNTEAFF. The CDR3 DNA reads TGTGCCAGCTCTCAAGGACAGGGAATGAACACTGAAGCTTTCTTT.

This clone has more than one count but fewer than ten. The V call is TRBV3-1 (or the pseudogene TRBV3-2), the J call TRBJ2-7; weak D call: TRBD2 (5 bases). This CDR3 region has 13 residues. Germline CDR1 is LGHDT and CDR2 is YNNKEL (reference sequence). The V and J ends lost 2 bases and 4 bases respectively, with 9 bases between them. The CDR3 here is CASSQMGGYEQYF. The CDR3 DNA sequence: TGTGCCAGCAGCCAAATGGGCGGGTACGAGCAGTACTTC.

The chain couples TRBV12-5 to TRBJ2-3; TRBD1 agrees at 12 bases. J was trimmed by 5 bases and V by 4 bases; bases with no gene match: 4. Germline V gives CDR1 LGHNT, CDR2 FRNRAP. There are 15 residues in the CDR3. CDR3 nucleotide sequence: TGTGCTAGTGGTTCGGGACAGGGGGCGCAAGATACGCAGTATTTT. It codes for CASGSGQGAQDTQYF. The entire variable domain, with the rest obtained from reference TRBV12-5 and TRBJ2-3, is as follows: DARVTQTPRHKVTEMGQEVTMRCQPILGHNTVFWYRQTMMQGLELLAYFRNRAPLDDSGMPKDRFSAEMPDATLATLKIQPSEPRDSAVYFCASGSGQGAQDTQYFGPGTRLTVL.